Following are 31 T cell receptor beta chains from one sample sequenced in a study of blood T cell repertoires in COVID-19. This table comes from immunoSEQ multiplex PCR, and its TCRdb copy is limited to in-frame clones, with some not included. This sample carries about 210,000 clones, roughly 80% of them seen once, and the ten largest clones take 2% to 3%. Material: peripheral blood. The receptors were gathered from a woman in her thirties or forties with active or convalescent COVID-19.

This clone was recorded a few times. This sequence joins TRBV5-1 and TRBJ1-6; 7 bases fit TRBD1. The CDR3 loop spans 15 amino acids. The V gene end was trimmed by 6 bases and the J gene end by 10 bases; junction bases not matched to a gene: 13. Germline CDR1 reads SGHRS; CDR2 reads YFSETQ. The CDR3 sequence: CASKGGEGARSPLHF. The CDR3 nucleotides are TGCGCCAGCAAAGGGGGCGAGGGGGCTAGGTCACCCCTCCACTTT.

J is TRBJ1-2 and V is TRBV10-1; TRBD1 aligns across 9 bases. This CDR3 has 12 residues. V was clipped by 6 bases and J by 8 bases; unmatched bases: 4. Looked up from germline, CDR1 is WNHNN and CDR2 is SYGVQD (reference sequence). CDR3 DNA: TGCGCCAGCAGACGGGACAGGGAAGGCTACACCTTC. Amino acids: CASRRDREGYTF.

The rearrangement joins TRBV30 to TRBJ2-1, with a tentative D call TRBD1 (7 bases). The ends were cut back, 2 bases at V and 9 bases at J, with 17 bases in the middle. This CDR3 contains 14 residues. Germline V gives CDR1 GTSNPN, CDR2 SVGIG (reference sequence). The CDR3: CAWSQGGGDREQFF. The CDR3 DNA follows: TGTGCCTGGAGTCAGGGGGGCGGGGATCGTGAGCAGTTCTTC.

V and J are TRBV2 and TRBJ1-6; possible D gene TRBD1, 5 bases. The CDR3 spans 13 residues. Trimming shortened V by 7 bases and J by 9 bases, and 13 bases separated the two germline ends. Germline CDR1 is SNHLY and CDR2 is FYNNEI. The chain's CDR3 is CASTSGGASPLHF. In DNA, the CDR3 is TGTGCCAGCACCTCAGGTGGGGCTTCACCCCTCCACTTT.

V is TRBV6-1 and J is TRBJ1-1; D is unclear. V was trimmed by 2 bases and J by 1 base, leaving 5 bases between them. CDR3 length: 13 residues. Looked up from germline, CDR1 is MNHNS and CDR2 is SASEGT. CDR3 amino acids: CASSEYRNTEAFF. The CDR3 DNA is TGTGCCAGCAGTGAATACAGGAACACTGAAGCTTTCTTT.

The genes are TRBV5-1 and TRBJ1-1, with 8 bases fitting TRBD1. The V gene end was trimmed by 1 base and the J gene end by 0 bases; junction bases not matched to a gene: 8. The length of the CDR3 is 17 residues. CDR1 SGHRS and CDR2 YFSETQ come from the germline V gene. The CDR3: CASSLPQGQALNTEAFF. CDR3 DNA: TGCGCCAGCAGCTTGCCTCAGGGACAGGCGTTGAACACTGAAGCTTTCTTT.

The chain has TRBV6-2 or TRBV6-3 and TRBJ2-1; D is unclear. The CDR3 has 13 amino acids. Trimming took off 2 bases at V and 12 bases at J, with 14 bases between the two ends. Germline V gene data show CDR1 as MNHEY and CDR2 as SVGEGT. The DNA for the CDR3 is TGTGCCAGCAGTTACGCCCAACGAAGGAGGCAGTTCTTC. Its protein is CASSYAQRRRQFF.

V gene TRBV13 combines with J gene TRBJ2-1; 12 bases are a match to TRBD2. CDR1 and CDR2 (germline): PRHDT, FYEKMQ (reference sequence). The CDR3 contains 15 residues. Losses at the gene ends were 6 bases for V and 6 bases for J; bases not matched to a gene: 6. The CDR3 loop reads CASSYTSGGFNEQFF. The CDR3, as DNA: TGTGCCAGCAGTTATACTAGCGGGGGGTTCAATGAGCAGTTCTTC.

This clone was detected once. The chain combines TRBV5-4 with TRBJ2-5; D possibly corresponds to TRBD2 (6 bases). The germline V gene encodes CDR1 SGHNT and CDR2 YYREEE (reference sequence). V was pared by 0 bases and J by 0 bases, with 9 bases between. The CDR3 length is 15 residues. The CDR3 sequence: CASSLAAGNQETQYF. CDR3 in DNA: TGTGCCAGCAGCTTGGCCGCGGGGAACCAAGAGACCCAGTACTTC.

V is TRBV6-5 and J is TRBJ2-7, with D possibly being TRBD1 (5 bases). Trimming removed 7 bases at V and 0 bases at J, with 13 bases between. Germline V gives CDR1 MNHEY, CDR2 SVGAGI. The CDR3 length is 14 residues. The CDR3 loop is CASMTEGSSYEQYF. DNA for the CDR3: TGTGCCAGCATGACAGAAGGCAGCTCCTACGAGCAGTACTTC.

This chain joins TRBV5-1 and TRBJ1-4, with 10 nucleotides matching TRBD1. CDR3 size: 15 residues. V lost 3 bases, J lost 7 bases, and 6 bases stayed unmatched. CDR1 SGHRS and CDR2 YFSETQ come from the germline V gene. CDR3 region: CASSYGDRGGEKLFF. Here the CDR3 DNA reads TGCGCCAGCAGCTACGGGGACAGGGGAGGTGAAAAACTGTTTTTT.

The CDR3 loop is CASSGRGESEAFF. CDR3 coding DNA: TGTGCCAGCAGCGGCAGGGGAGAGTCTGAAGCTTTCTTT. V and J are TRBV25-1 and TRBJ1-1, with a possible D match to TRBD1 (6 bases). CDR1 and CDR2 from the germline V gene are MGHDK and SYGVNS. V was pared by 6 bases and J by 6 bases, with 14 bases between. This CDR3 has 13 amino acids.

This clone was found a few times. V gene TRBV24-1 combines with J gene TRBJ2-2, with D uncertain. There are 13 residues in the CDR3. Germline CDR1 reads KGHDR; CDR2 reads SFDVKD. Trimming removed 0 bases at V and 6 bases at J, with 4 bases between. CDR3 loop: CATSDLRAGELFF. CDR3 nucleotide sequence: TGTGCCACCAGTGATTTGCGAGCCGGGGAGCTGTTTTTT.

The V gene is TRBV24-1, the J gene TRBJ2-3, with D possibly being TRBD1 (9 bases). The CDR3 is made up of 18 amino acids. V dropped 0 bases and J dropped 1 base, with 16 bases sitting between them. Germline assignment: CDR1 KGHDR and CDR2 SFDVKD. As DNA, the CDR3 is TGTGCCACCAGTGATTTGCTCGGGAGGGACAGGGGCACAGATACGCAGTATTTT. Its protein is CATSDLLGRDRGTDTQYF.

This chain connects TRBV3-1 (or the pseudogene TRBV3-2) to TRBJ1-6; 7 nucleotides match TRBD1. CDR1 is LGHDT, CDR2 YNNKEL, per germline (reference sequence). The CDR3 runs 14 residues. J gave up 8 bases and V 4 bases, and 5 bases lay outside the gene matches. Here the CDR3 DNA reads TGTGCCAGCAGCCTCCGACAGGGTGATTCACCCCTCCACTTT. Protein sequence: CASSLRQGDSPLHF.

The rearrangement joins TRBV5-1 to TRBJ2-3; 11 nucleotides align to TRBD1. The CDR3 has 20 amino acids. The V segment lost 1 base and the J segment 0 bases; nucleotides outside the gene matches: 13. Germline CDR1 is SGHRS and CDR2 is YFSETQ. The CDR3 nucleotides are TGCGCCAGCAGCTTGACCGGGACAGGGGGAGGGCTTCCTAGCACAGATACGCAGTATTTT. It translates to CASSLTGTGGGLPSTDTQYF. The full variable domain, in which reference TRBV5-1 and TRBJ2-3 provide the parts outside the CDR3, is KAGVTQTPRYLIKTRGQQVTLSCSPISGHRSVSWYQQTPGQGLQFLFEYFSETQRNKGNFPGRFSGRQFSNSRSEMNVSTLELGDSALYLCASSLTGTGGGLPSTDTQYFGPGTRLTVL.

This clone was recorded a few times. This CDR3 reads CASSLVMGQSYGYTF. CDR3 sequence (DNA): TGCGCCAGCAGCTTGGTAATGGGGCAGAGCTATGGCTACACCTTC. V usage is TRBV5-1 and J usage is TRBJ1-2; weak D call: TRBD1 (5 bases). Germline CDR1 reads SGHRS; CDR2 reads YFSETQ. This CDR3 comprises 15 residues. Trimming pared 0 bases from V and 4 bases from J, leaving 13 bases between.

The chain recombines TRBV28 with TRBJ1-4; D uncertain. This CDR3 is 12 amino acids long. CDR1 is MDHEN and CDR2 is SYDVKM in the germline V gene. V lost 10 bases and J lost 5, with 11 bases in between. The CDR3, as DNA: TGTGCCATCCAATCCGGGAATGAAAAACTGTTTTTT. Translated: CAIQSGNEKLFF.

This chain links TRBV27 with TRBJ2-3; TRBD2 matches at 7 bases. CDR1 and CDR2 from the germline V gene are MNHEY and SMNVEV (reference sequence). Trimming removed 0 bases from V and 5 bases from J; junction bases left unmatched: 2. CDR3 length equals 14 residues. CDR3 nucleotide sequence: TGTGCCAGCAGTTTATCGGGCGGGAGAGATACGCAGTATTTT. The encoded protein is CASSLSGGRDTQYF.

This chain connects TRBV5-1 to TRBJ1-1; D is unresolved. CDR1 SGHRS and CDR2 YFSETQ come from the germline V gene. Trimming shortened V by 0 bases and J by 1 base, and 10 bases separated the two germline ends. The CDR3 length is 15 residues. The CDR3 DNA sequence: TGCGCCAGCAGCTTGGGTCCGGGTCAGAACACTGAAGCTTTCTTT. Translating gives CASSLGPGQNTEAFF. Combining the CDR3 with reference TRBV5-1 and TRBJ1-1 gives the whole variable domain KAGVTQTPRYLIKTRGQQVTLSCSPISGHRSVSWYQQTPGQGLQFLFEYFSETQRNKGNFPGRFSGRQFSNSRSEMNVSTLELGDSALYLCASSLGPGQNTEAFFGQGTRLTVV.

The gene calls are TRBV27 and TRBJ2-7; 10 bases match TRBD1. Germline V gene sequence: CDR1 MNHEY, CDR2 SMNVEV (reference sequence). This CDR3 comprises 15 residues. The J segment lost 4 bases and the V segment lost 3 bases, leaving 6 bases of the junction unmatched. CDR3: CASSFLGQGKYEQYF. CDR3 coding DNA: TGTGCCAGCAGTTTTCTGGGACAGGGGAAATACGAGCAGTACTTC.

There are a few counts of this clone. This sequence joins TRBV12-3 or TRBV12-4 and TRBJ1-5; D uncertain. The CDR3 totals 13 residues. V was clipped by 4 bases and J by 7 bases, with 11 bases between them. The CDR3 DNA reads as TGTGCCAGCAGTTCGGTAGGAGGGCAGCCCCAGCATTTT. Amino acid sequence: CASSSVGGQPQHF.

This clone showed up just a few times. The V gene is TRBV7-3, the J gene TRBJ2-5; 9 nucleotides agree with TRBD1. J was trimmed by 4 bases and V by 4 bases; bases with no gene match: 7. Germline V CDR1 and CDR2: SGHTA, FQGTGA. The CDR3 loop spans 15 amino acids. DNA for the CDR3: TGTGCCAGCAGCTCCCCGGGACAGGGAGTAGAGACCCAGTACTTC. It codes for CASSSPGQGVETQYF.

V usage is TRBV29-1 and J usage is TRBJ1-1; 8 bases line up with TRBD1. CDR1 and CDR2 (germline): SQVTM, ANQGSEA. The CDR3 sequence is 14 residues long. Germline trimming cut 5 bases from V and 0 bases from J; bases unmatched to any gene: 5. The chain's CDR3 is CSVPQGALNTEAFF. CDR3 nucleotide sequence: TGCAGCGTTCCGCAGGGGGCTTTGAACACTGAAGCTTTCTTT.

V is TRBV6-5 and J is TRBJ2-7, with 8 bases identical to TRBD1. V was pared by 6 bases and J by 7 bases, with 8 bases of the junction left unmatched. CDR3 size: 13 residues. CDR1 MNHEY and CDR2 SVGAGI come from the germline V gene. CDR3 region: CASRGQGAWEQYF. DNA for the CDR3: TGTGCCAGCAGGGGGCAGGGGGCGTGGGAGCAGTACTTC.

The chain joins TRBV9 to TRBJ2-1; the D gene is possibly TRBD2 (7 bases). This CDR3 spans 15 amino acids. The germline V gene encodes CDR1 SGDLS and CDR2 YYNGEE. The V and J ends lost 3 bases and 9 bases respectively, with 19 bases between them. The CDR3 sequence is CASSARAAGAPEQFF. Written as DNA, the CDR3 is TGTGCCAGCAGCGCCCGGGCGGCGGGGGCCCCTGAGCAGTTCTTC.

The genes are TRBV9 and TRBJ1-4; 11 bases fit TRBD1. The germline V gene encodes CDR1 SGDLS and CDR2 YYNGEE. V lost 1 base, J lost 8 bases, and 7 bases stayed unmatched. The CDR3 consists of 16 residues. The CDR3, as DNA: TGTGCCAGCAGCGTATGGGAAGGGACAGGGGGGGAAAAACTGTTTTTT. It yields the protein CASSVWEGTGGEKLFF.

V usage is TRBV7-9 and J usage is TRBJ1-2; perhaps TRBD1 as D (5 bases). Germline loops: CDR1 SEHNR, CDR2 FQNEAQ (reference sequence). V lost 2 bases, J lost 6 bases, and 13 bases lay in between. This CDR3 spans 14 amino acids. The CDR3 sequence is CASSLQGLGHGYTF. DNA for the CDR3: TGTGCCAGCAGCTTACAGGGACTGGGGCATGGCTACACCTTC. Complete variable domain (other parts from reference TRBV7-9 and TRBJ1-2): DTGVSQNPRHKITKRGQNVTFRCDPISEHNRLYWYRQTLGQGPEFLTYFQNEAQLEKSRLLSDRFSAERPKGSFSTLEIQRTEQGDSAMYLCASSLQGLGHGYTFGSGTRLTVV.

The J gene is TRBJ1-4, the V gene TRBV6-2 or TRBV6-3; the match to TRBD1 covers 10 bases. The trim removed 6 bases at V and 4 bases at J, leaving 14 bases unmatched. The CDR3 covers 18 residues. Germline V gene data show CDR1 as MNHEY and CDR2 as SVGEGT. Here the CDR3 reads CASSPGTGAFFGNEKLFF. CDR3 in DNA: TGTGCCAGCAGCCCCGGGACAGGGGCTTTTTTCGGTAATGAAAAACTGTTTTTT.

The genes are TRBV18 and TRBJ1-1, with D unresolved. V was clipped by 1 base and J by 1 base, with 7 bases between them. Germline CDR1 and CDR2: KGHSH and LQKENI. The CDR3 spans 14 residues. Here the CDR3 DNA reads TGTGCCAGCTCACCACGTCCGGGGAACACTGAAGCTTTCTTT. It encodes CASSPRPGNTEAFF.

This clone appeared a single time. The genes are TRBV18 and TRBJ1-1; D is undetermined. Looked up from germline, CDR1 is KGHSH and CDR2 is LQKENI. The CDR3 sequence is 13 residues long. Trimming stripped 5 bases from V and 10 bases from J, with 17 bases between. The CDR3 sequence: CASSSSEHLRAFF. CDR3 bases: TGTGCCAGCTCAAGTTCCGAGCATCTTAGAGCTTTCTTT.